One and the same sample provided the 7 T cell receptor beta chains below, sequenced in a study of vaccination effects on CD4 cells after COVID-19. Which antigens these TCRs recognize remains unknown. The table came from immunoSEQ multiplex PCR; TCRdb's copy has only in-frame clones and leaves some out. The table has roughly 42,000 clones, 70% to 85% seen once. Antigen-specific CD4+ T cells were expanded (with viral peptide pools) by the ViraFEST assay ahead of sequencing. Scientists isolated CD4+ T cells after a roughly 10-day culture period ended. Prior SARS-CoV-2 infection was absent in the vaccine recipients, as shown by negative nucleocapsid antibodies. The input for sequencing was CD4+ T cells from PBMCs cultured with HCoV-NL63 spike peptides, taken before COVID-19 vaccination. These receptor sequences come from a human donor who received a COVID-19 vaccine.

The genes are TRBV5-1 and TRBJ2-3; no firm D call. Germline values: CDR1 SGHRS, CDR2 YFSETQ. This CDR3 contains 13 residues. V lost 1 base and J 1 base, leaving 4 bases between the germline ends. The DNA of the CDR3 is TGCGCCAGCAGCTTGCCGGGCACAGATACGCAGTATTTT. It specifies CASSLPGTDTQYF.

The rearrangement uses TRBV4-3 and TRBJ1-2; D is possibly TRBD1 (6 bases). This CDR3 is 17 amino acids long. Germline lookup yields CDR1 LGHNA and CDR2 YSLEER. With 0 bases removed from V and 2 bases from J, the gap between germline ends came to 16 bases. The CDR3 nucleotides are TGCGCCAGCAGCCAAGACATGGGCTTGGACAGAAACTATGGCTACACCTTC. It specifies CASSQDMGLDRNYGYTF.

This chain uses TRBV5-1 with TRBJ1-2; D remains unclear. V gave up 0 bases and J gave up 0 bases, with 6 bases separating them. CDR3 length: 14 amino acids. The germline V gene has CDR1 SGHRS and CDR2 YFSETQ. In nucleotides, the CDR3 is TGCGCCAGCAGCTTGGATCTGTCTAACTATGGCTACACCTTC. It is translated as CASSLDLSNYGYTF.

This chain uses TRBV24-1 with TRBJ2-3; TRBD2 is a possible D gene (5 bases). Germline CDR1 is KGHDR and CDR2 is SFDVKD. This CDR3 comprises 15 residues. The germline V and J ends were trimmed by 1 base and 5 bases, with 12 bases remaining between them. This chain's CDR3 is CATSDFGVRGDTQYF. Here the CDR3 DNA reads TGTGCCACCAGTGATTTTGGGGTACGGGGAGATACGCAGTATTTT.

CDR3 bases: TGTGCCAGCAGTGAGTTGGCTAGGGTTACCGGGGAGCTGTTTTTT. Translated, it gives CASSELARVTGELFF. The rearrangement uses TRBV6-1 and TRBJ2-2; no reliable D call. V was clipped by 3 bases and J by 5 bases, with 13 bases between them. This CDR3 has 15 residues. CDR1 is MNHNS and CDR2 is SASEGT in the germline V gene.

This clone came up once. V is TRBV6-1 and J is TRBJ1-2; D uncertain. The germline V gene encodes CDR1 MNHNS and CDR2 SASEGT. This CDR3 contains 13 residues. V gave up 2 bases and J gave up 5 bases, with 9 bases separating them. The DNA of the CDR3 is TGTGCCAGCAGTGAAATTGGCGTATATGGCTACACCTTC. Its protein product is CASSEIGVYGYTF.

The V gene is TRBV5-1, the J gene TRBJ2-1; possible D gene TRBD1, 6 bases. The CDR3 is 16 amino acids. Per germline, CDR1 SGHRS and CDR2 YFSETQ. With 0 bases removed from V and 0 bases from J, the gap between germline ends came to 10 bases. The DNA for the CDR3 is TGCGCCAGCAGCTTGGCCGGACAGAGCTCCTACAATGAGCAGTTCTTC. Amino acids: CASSLAGQSSYNEQFF.